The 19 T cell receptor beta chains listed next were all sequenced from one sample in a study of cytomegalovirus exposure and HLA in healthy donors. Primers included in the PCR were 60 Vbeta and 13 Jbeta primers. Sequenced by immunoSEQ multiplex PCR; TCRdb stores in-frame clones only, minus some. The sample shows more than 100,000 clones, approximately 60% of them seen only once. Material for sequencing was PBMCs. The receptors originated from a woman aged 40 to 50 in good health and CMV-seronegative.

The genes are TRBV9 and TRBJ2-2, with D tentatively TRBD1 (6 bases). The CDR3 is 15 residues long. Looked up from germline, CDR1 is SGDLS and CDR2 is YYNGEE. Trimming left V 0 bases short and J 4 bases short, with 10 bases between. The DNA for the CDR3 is TGTGCCAGCAGCGTAGGGCCACAGGGCACCGGGGAGCTGTTTTTT. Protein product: CASSVGPQGTGELFF.

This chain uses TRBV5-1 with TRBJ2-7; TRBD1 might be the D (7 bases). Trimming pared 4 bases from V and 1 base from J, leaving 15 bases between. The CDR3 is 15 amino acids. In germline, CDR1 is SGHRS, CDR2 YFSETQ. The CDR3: CASSLSTGRSYEQYF. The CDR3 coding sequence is TGCGCCAGCAGCCTTTCGACAGGGAGGTCCTACGAGCAGTACTTC.

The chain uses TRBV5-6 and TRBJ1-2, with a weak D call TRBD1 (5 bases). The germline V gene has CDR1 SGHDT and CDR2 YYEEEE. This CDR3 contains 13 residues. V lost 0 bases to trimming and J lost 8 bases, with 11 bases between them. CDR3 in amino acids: CASSLGRAEGYTF. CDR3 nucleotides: TGTGCCAGCAGCTTGGGCAGGGCGGAAGGCTACACCTTC.

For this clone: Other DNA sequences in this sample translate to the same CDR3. This CDR3 is CASSLAGQGETQYF. The DNA of the CDR3 is TGCGCCAGCAGCTTGGCGGGACAGGGGGAGACCCAGTACTTC. V is TRBV5-1 and J is TRBJ2-5, with TRBD1 matching 10 bases. The CDR3 is 14 residues long. Germline V gives CDR1 SGHRS, CDR2 YFSETQ. V lost 0 bases and J lost 5; bases outside the gene matches: 1.

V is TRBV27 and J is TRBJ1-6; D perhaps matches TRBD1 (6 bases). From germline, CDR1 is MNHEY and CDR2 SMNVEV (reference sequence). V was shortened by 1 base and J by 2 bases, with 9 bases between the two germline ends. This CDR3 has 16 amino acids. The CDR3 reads CASSLYTGTYNSPLHF. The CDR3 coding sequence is TGTGCCAGCAGTTTATACACAGGGACCTATAATTCACCCCTCCACTTT.

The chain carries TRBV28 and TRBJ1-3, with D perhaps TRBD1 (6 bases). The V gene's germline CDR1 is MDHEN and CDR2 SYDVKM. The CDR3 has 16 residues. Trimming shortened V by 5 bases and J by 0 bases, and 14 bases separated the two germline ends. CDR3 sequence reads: CASSSTGIYSGNTIYF. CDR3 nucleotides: TGTGCCAGCAGTAGTACAGGGATTTACTCTGGAAACACCATATATTTT.

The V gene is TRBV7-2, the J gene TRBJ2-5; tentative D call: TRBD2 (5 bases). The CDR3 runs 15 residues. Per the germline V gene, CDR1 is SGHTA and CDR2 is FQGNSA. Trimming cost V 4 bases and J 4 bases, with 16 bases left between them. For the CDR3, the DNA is TGTGCCAGCAGCTATGGGAGTAAACTTCGAGAGACCCAGTACTTC. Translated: CASSYGSKLRETQYF. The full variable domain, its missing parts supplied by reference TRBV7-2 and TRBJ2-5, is GAGVSQSPSNKVTEKGKDVELRCDPISGHTALYWYRQSLGQGLEFLIYFQGNSAPDKSGLPSDRFSAERTGGSVSTLTIQRTQQEDSAVYLCASSYGSKLRETQYFGPGTRLLVL.

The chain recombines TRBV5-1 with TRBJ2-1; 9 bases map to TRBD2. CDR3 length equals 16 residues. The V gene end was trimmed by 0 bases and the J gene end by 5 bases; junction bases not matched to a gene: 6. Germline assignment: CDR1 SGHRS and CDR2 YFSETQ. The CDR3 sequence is CASSLDPSGANNEQFF. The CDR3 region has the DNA TGCGCCAGCAGCTTGGACCCTAGCGGGGCAAACAATGAGCAGTTCTTC.

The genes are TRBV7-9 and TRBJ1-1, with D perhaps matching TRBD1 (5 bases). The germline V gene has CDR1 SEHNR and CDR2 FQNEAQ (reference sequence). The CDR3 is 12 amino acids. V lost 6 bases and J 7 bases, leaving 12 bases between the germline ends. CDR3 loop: CASSQDSIEAFF. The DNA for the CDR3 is TGTGCCAGCAGTCAAGACAGTATTGAAGCTTTCTTT.

In DNA form, the CDR3 reads TGCGCCAGCAGCTTGGGGCAGGGGGCTAGCAATGAGCAGTTCTTC. It codes for CASSLGQGASNEQFF. The J gene is TRBJ2-1, the V gene TRBV5-1; 8 bases map to TRBD1. J lost 6 bases, V lost 0 bases, and 5 bases had no gene match. The CDR3 spans 15 residues. CDR1 and CDR2 from the germline V gene are SGHRS and YFSETQ.

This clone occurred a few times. The DNA for the CDR3 is TGTGCCAGCAGCGAGGGGGCACTGAACACTGAAGCTTTCTTT. Translated, it gives CASSEGALNTEAFF. This sequence joins TRBV11-2 and TRBJ1-1, with 7 bases aligning to TRBD1. Unmatched junction bases numbered 3, after V lost 5 bases and J lost 0 bases. The CDR3 has 14 residues. Looked up from germline, CDR1 is SGHAT and CDR2 is FQNNGV.

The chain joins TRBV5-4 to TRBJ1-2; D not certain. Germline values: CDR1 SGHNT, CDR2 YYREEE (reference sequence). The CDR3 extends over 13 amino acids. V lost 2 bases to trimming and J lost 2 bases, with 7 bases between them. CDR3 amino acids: CASSFVENYGYTF. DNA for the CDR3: TGTGCCAGCAGCTTTGTAGAGAACTATGGCTACACCTTC.

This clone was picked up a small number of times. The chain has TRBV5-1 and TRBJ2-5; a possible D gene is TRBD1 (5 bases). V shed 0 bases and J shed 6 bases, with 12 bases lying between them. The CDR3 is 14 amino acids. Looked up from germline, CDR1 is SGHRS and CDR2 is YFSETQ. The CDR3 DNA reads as TGCGCCAGCAGCTTGGAGGGGTTCGTAAAGACCCAGTACTTC. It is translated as CASSLEGFVKTQYF.

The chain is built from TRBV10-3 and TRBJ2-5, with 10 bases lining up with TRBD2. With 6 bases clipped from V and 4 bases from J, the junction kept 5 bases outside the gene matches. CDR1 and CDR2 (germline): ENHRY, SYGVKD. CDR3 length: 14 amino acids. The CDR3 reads CAIRSGGAGETQYF. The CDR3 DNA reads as TGTGCCATCAGGAGCGGGGGGGCCGGAGAGACCCAGTACTTC.

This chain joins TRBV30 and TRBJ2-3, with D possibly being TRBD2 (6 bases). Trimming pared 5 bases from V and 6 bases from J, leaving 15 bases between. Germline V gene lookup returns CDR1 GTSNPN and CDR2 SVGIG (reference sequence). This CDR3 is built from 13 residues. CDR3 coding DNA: TGTGCCTGGGATGGGCTAGCGCCGGATACGCAGTATTTT. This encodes CAWDGLAPDTQYF.

This chain's CDR3 is CASSEAEGASNQPQHF. In nucleotides, the CDR3 is TGTGCCAGCAGTGAAGCTGAAGGGGCGAGCAATCAGCCCCAGCATTTT. J is TRBJ1-5 and V is TRBV2; D possibly corresponds to TRBD1 (5 bases). Deletions cut 0 bases from V and 1 base from J, with 10 bases between. CDR1 and CDR2 from the germline V gene are SNHLY and FYNNEI. This CDR3 comprises 16 residues.

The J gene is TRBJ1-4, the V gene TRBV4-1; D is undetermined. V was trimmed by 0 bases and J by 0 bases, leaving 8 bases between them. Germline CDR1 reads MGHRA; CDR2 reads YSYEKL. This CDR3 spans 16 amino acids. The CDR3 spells CASSQDAGATNEKLFF. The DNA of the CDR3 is TGCGCCAGCAGCCAAGATGCCGGTGCAACTAATGAAAAACTGTTTTTT.

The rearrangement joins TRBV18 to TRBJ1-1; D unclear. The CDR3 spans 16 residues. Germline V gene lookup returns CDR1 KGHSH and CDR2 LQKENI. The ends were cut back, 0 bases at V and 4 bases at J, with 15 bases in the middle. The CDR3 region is CASSPPAGSVVTEAFF. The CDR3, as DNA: TGTGCCAGCTCACCACCGGCAGGCTCTGTGGTCACTGAAGCTTTCTTT.

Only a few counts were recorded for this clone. The CDR3 bases are TGTGCCAGCAGATCCTTAAGCGGGGGAGCTTACAATGAGCAGTTCTTC. As protein: CASRSLSGGAYNEQFF. The chain uses TRBV28 and TRBJ2-1; TRBD2 matches 8 bases. The CDR3 is made up of 16 amino acids. Trimming took 6 bases from V and 4 from J; bases not matched to a gene: 11. The V gene's germline CDR1 is MDHEN and CDR2 SYDVKM.